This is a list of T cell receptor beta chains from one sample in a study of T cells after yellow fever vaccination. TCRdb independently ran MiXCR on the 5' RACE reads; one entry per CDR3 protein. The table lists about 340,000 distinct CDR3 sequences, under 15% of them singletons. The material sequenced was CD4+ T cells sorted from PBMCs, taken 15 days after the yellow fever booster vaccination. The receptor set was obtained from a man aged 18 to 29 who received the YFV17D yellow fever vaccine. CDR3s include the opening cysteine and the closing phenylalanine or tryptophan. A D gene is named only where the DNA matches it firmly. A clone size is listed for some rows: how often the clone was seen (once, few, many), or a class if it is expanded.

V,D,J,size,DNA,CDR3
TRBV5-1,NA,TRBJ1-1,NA,TGCGCCAGCAGACCAGGGGTTGGCGGCACTGAAGCTTTCTTT,CASRPGVGGTEAFF
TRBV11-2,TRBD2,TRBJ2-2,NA,TGTGCCAGCAGCAAACTAGCGGGGGGCGGGGAGCTGTTTTTT,CASSKLAGGGELFF
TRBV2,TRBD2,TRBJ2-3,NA,TGTGCCAGCAGTTCGACTAGCGGGGAGGTTACGCAGTATTTT,CASSSTSGEVTQYF
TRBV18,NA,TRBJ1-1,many,TGTGCCAGCTCACCGCCCGTGCGGAAAGAAGCTTTCTTT,CASSPPVRKEAFF
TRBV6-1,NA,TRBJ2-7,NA,TGTGCCAGCAGGGAGGGGAGCGAGCAGTACTTC,CASREGSEQYF
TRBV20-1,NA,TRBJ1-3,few,TGCAGTGCTACAGGGAGTCTCCTCTCTGGAAACACCATATATTTT,CSATGSLLSGNTIYF
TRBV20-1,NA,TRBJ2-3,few,TGCAGTGCGAGGTACACAGATACGCAGTATTTT,CSARYTDTQYF
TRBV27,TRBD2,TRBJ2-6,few,TGTGCCAGCAGTAATCAACCCGGGGGGTACACCTCTGGGGCCAACGTCCTGACTTTC,CASSNQPGGYTSGANVLTF
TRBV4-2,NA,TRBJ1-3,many,TGTGCCAGCAGCCAAGTGGGGCAGGCGTTCTCTGGAAACACCATATATTTT,CASSQVGQAFSGNTIYF
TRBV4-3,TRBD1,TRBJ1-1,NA,TGCGCCAGCAGCCTGGGACAGCAGGACACTGAAGCTTTCTTT,CASSLGQQDTEAFF